The source of this T cell receptor beta chain is a study of cytomegalovirus exposure and HLA in healthy donors. About the research overall: The 500 to 750 first-cohort repertoires and the roughly 130 validation repertoires shared the same platform, a later analysis reported.

Study observations and caveats: Researchers counted roughly 150 TCR beta chains as cytomegalovirus-associated. Reportedly, diagnosis of cytomegalovirus status by the classifier showed high specificity and sensitivity.

This CDR3 spans 12 amino acids. V lost 6 bases to trimming and J lost 7 bases, with 12 bases between them. Germline CDR1 and CDR2: MNHNS and SASEGT. On this clone: Its antigen is undetermined.

The protocol was immunoSEQ multiplex PCR, while the TCRdb copy is restricted to in-frame clones and leaves out a portion. In the table there are around 200,000 clones, roughly 80% of which are singletons. Separate from the 666-subject first cohort, the approximately 120-subject validation cohort was the one that the donors belonged to. The sequence was collected from a woman between 18 and 30 years old in good health and CMV-seropositive. Sequences were obtained from PBMCs. The chain uses TRBV6-1 and TRBJ2-5, with a possible D match to TRBD2 (5 bases). The CDR3 reads CASSPGLRTQYF. DNA of the CDR3: TGTGCCAGCAGCCCGGGGTTGAGGACCCAGTACTTC.